Following are 27 T cell receptor beta chains from one sample sequenced in a study of T cells after posttransplantation cyclophosphamide. Measured with immunoSEQ multiplex PCR; TCRdb has only the in-frame clones, and not every one. The record shows about 39,000 clones for this sample, with no singletons present. Sequences were obtained from PBMCs. These receptors all come from a woman in her fifties or sixties in good health and a related stem cell transplant donor.

This clone appeared many times. The CDR3 here is CASSLGNGMADTQYF. The CDR3 coding sequence is TGTGCCAGCAGCTTAGGTAACGGGATGGCAGATACGCAGTATTTT. J is TRBJ2-3 and V is TRBV7-3; D is possibly TRBD2 (5 bases). Germline assignment: CDR1 SGHTA and CDR2 FQGTGA. The V end was cut by 2 bases, the J end by 4 bases, with 13 bases between. There are 15 residues in the CDR3. Drawing the rest from reference TRBV7-3 and TRBJ2-3, the complete variable domain is GAGVSQTPSNKVTEKGKYVELRCDPISGHTALYWYRQSLGQGPEFLIYFQGTGAADDSGLPNDRFFAVRPEGSVSTLKIQRTERGDSAVYLCASSLGNGMADTQYFGPGTRLTVL.

This clone was recorded at least ten times. This chain connects TRBV27 to TRBJ2-7; the match to TRBD1 covers 9 bases. With V trimmed by 5 bases and J by 4 bases, 6 bases remained unmatched. The CDR3 is 14 amino acids. The germline gives CDR1 MNHEY, CDR2 SMNVEV (reference sequence). CDR3 sequence (DNA): TGTGCCAGCAGTCAACAGGGGGCGGTTTACGAGCAGTACTTC. Translated, it gives CASSQQGAVYEQYF.

This clone has at least ten counts. This chain uses TRBV5-1 with TRBJ2-1; possible D gene TRBD1, 7 bases. The V end lost 0 bases, the J end lost 7 bases, and 17 bases lay between the germline ends. The CDR3 loop spans 16 amino acids. The germline V gene encodes CDR1 SGHRS and CDR2 YFSETQ. The CDR3 DNA reads TGCGCCAGCAGCTTGGCTGATTCGGAGGGGGCGAATGAGCAGTTCTTC. Translation gives CASSLADSEGANEQFF.

This clone was picked up many times. This chain uses TRBV5-1 with TRBJ1-1, with 8 bases fitting TRBD1. CDR3 length: 15 residues. CDR1 SGHRS and CDR2 YFSETQ come from the germline V gene. V shed 0 bases, J shed 5 bases, and the junction held 6 bases outside the gene matches. The CDR3 region is CASSLAQGAGTEAFF. CDR3 sequence (DNA): TGCGCCAGCAGCTTGGCCCAGGGGGCGGGTACTGAAGCTTTCTTT.

This clone was detected many times. The J gene is TRBJ2-1, the V gene TRBV27; weak D call: TRBD2 (7 bases). Looked up from germline, CDR1 is MNHEY and CDR2 is SMNVEV (reference sequence). The CDR3 consists of 15 residues. V was clipped by 2 bases and J by 8 bases, with 16 bases between them. The CDR3, as DNA: TGTGCCAGCAGTTTAGTGGGCGGGGGCAATGATGAGCAGTTCTTC. It encodes CASSLVGGGNDEQFF.

This clone has just a few counts. The chain couples TRBV11-2 to TRBJ1-3; 8 nucleotides agree with TRBD1. Per germline, CDR1 SGHAT and CDR2 FQNNGV. This CDR3 has 16 residues. V gave up 4 bases and J gave up 2 bases; unmatched junction bases: 7. The CDR3 region has the DNA TGTGCCAGCAGCTCGACAGGGGTTAGGGCTGGAAACACCATATATTTT. Its translation is CASSSTGVRAGNTIYF.

This clone was observed at least ten times. The rearrangement joins TRBV2 to TRBJ2-1, with TRBD2 identical over 16 bases. J lost 8 bases, V lost 8 bases, and 3 bases had no gene match. CDR3 length: 14 amino acids. Per germline, CDR1 SNHLY and CDR2 FYNNEI. The CDR3, as DNA: TGTGCCAGCTTTGGGACTAGCGGGGGGGATGAGCAGTTCTTC. This encodes CASFGTSGGDEQFF. Complete variable domain (other parts from reference TRBV2 and TRBJ2-1): EPEVTQTPSHQVTQMGQEVILRCVPISNHLYFYWYRQILGQKVEFLVSFYNNEISEKSEIFDDQFSVERPDGSNFTLKIRSTKLEDSAMYFCASFGTSGGDEQFFGPGTRLTVL.

This clone was counted ten times or more. The CDR3 spells CASAGRSWISEAFF. The CDR3 coding sequence is TGTGCCAGCGCTGGCAGGTCCTGGATCTCTGAAGCTTTCTTT. The chain joins TRBV2 to TRBJ1-1; D gene uncertain. Between the trimmed V and J ends, which lost 8 bases and 6 bases, there was a span of 19 bases. CDR3 size: 14 residues. Per the germline V gene, CDR1 is SNHLY and CDR2 is FYNNEI. The whole variable domain, filled in from reference TRBV2 and TRBJ1-1, reads EPEVTQTPSHQVTQMGQEVILRCVPISNHLYFYWYRQILGQKVEFLVSFYNNEISEKSEIFDDQFSVERPDGSNFTLKIRSTKLEDSAMYFCASAGRSWISEAFFGQGTRLTVV.

The table lists this clone with many counts. The V call is TRBV7-9, the J call TRBJ1-6; D is uncertain. The CDR3 extends over 13 amino acids. The germline gives CDR1 SEHNR, CDR2 FQNEAQ (reference sequence). The ends were cut back, 5 bases at V and 7 bases at J, with 9 bases in the middle. The CDR3 sequence: CASSPPLNSPLHF. In DNA, the CDR3 is TGTGCCAGCAGCCCCCCCTTAAATTCACCCCTCCACTTT.

The table lists this clone with many counts. The chain uses TRBV7-2 and TRBJ2-7; 8 nucleotides agree with TRBD1. Germline-derived CDR1 and CDR2 are SGHTA and FQGNSA. This CDR3 is 15 amino acids long. With 1 base clipped from V and 3 bases from J, the junction kept 5 bases outside the gene matches. The CDR3 sequence: CASSLEAGGVYEQYF. The DNA for the CDR3 is TGTGCCAGCAGCTTAGAGGCAGGGGGCGTCTACGAGCAGTACTTC.

In its sample, this clone was seen many times. This chain joins TRBV19 and TRBJ1-5; TRBD1 matches at 7 bases. This CDR3 comprises 17 residues. V lost 1 base and J lost 3; bases outside the gene matches: 9. The germline V gene encodes CDR1 LNHDA and CDR2 SQIVND (reference sequence). CDR3 in DNA: TGTGCCAGTAGTATAGGTGAAGGGGGCCCTTTCAATCAGCCCCAGCATTTT. Protein product: CASSIGEGGPFNQPQHF. The variable domain in full, completed from reference TRBV19 and TRBJ1-5, reads DGGITQSPKYLFRKEGQNVTLSCEQNLNHDAMYWYRQDPGQGLRLIYYSQIVNDFQKGDIAEGYSVSREKKESFPLTVTSAQKNPTAFYLCASSIGEGGPFNQPQHFGDGTRLSIL.

This clone was seen ten or more times. This rearrangement joins TRBV5-6 to TRBJ2-7; tentative D call: TRBD1 (5 bases). This CDR3 is built from 13 residues. V shed 1 base and J shed 6 bases, with 11 bases lying between them. The germline V gene encodes CDR1 SGHDT and CDR2 YYEEEE. The DNA of the CDR3 is TGTGCCAGCAGCTTGTATCGGCAGGGCGAGCAGTACTTC. Its translation is CASSLYRQGEQYF.

The table lists this clone with many counts. The chain couples TRBV5-1 to TRBJ1-2; D remains unclear. The V end was cut by 7 bases, the J end by 1 base, with 5 bases between. The germline CDR1 and CDR2 sequences are SGHRS and YFSETQ. The CDR3 has 11 residues. The CDR3 loop is CASGSNYGYTF. The DNA for the CDR3 is TGCGCCAGCGGCAGTAACTATGGCTACACCTTC.

This clone has ten or more counts. The chain uses TRBV5-1 and TRBJ1-1; tentative D call: TRBD1 (5 bases). Trimming took off 5 bases at V and 4 bases at J, with 15 bases between the two ends. Germline CDR1 and CDR2: SGHRS and YFSETQ. CDR3 size: 14 residues. CDR3 coding DNA: TGCGCCAGCAGAATCCAGGGAGGAGTCACTGAAGCTTTCTTT. Translated: CASRIQGGVTEAFF.

J is TRBJ2-7 and V is TRBV21-1; the table's D call of TRBD2 was not tested on the DNA. TRBV21-1 is assigned pseudogene status. CDR3 length: 12 amino acids. CDR3 coding DNA: TGTGCCAGCAGCAATGAGGGAGGCGAGCAGTACTTC. It is translated as CASSNEGGEQYF.

This clone was seen ten or more times. This chain uses TRBV28 with TRBJ1-2; D is ambiguous. CDR1 and CDR2 (germline): MDHEN, SYDVKM. The CDR3 is 16 residues long. V was trimmed by 6 bases and J by 0 bases, leaving 17 bases between them. The DNA of the CDR3 is TGTGCCAGCAGGCCATCATATTGGGAGCCTAACTATGGCTACACCTTC. This encodes CASRPSYWEPNYGYTF.

This clone was counted ten times or more. The gene calls are TRBV19 and TRBJ2-3, with D perhaps TRBD2 (5 bases). Trimming pared 3 bases from V and 0 bases from J, leaving 10 bases between. CDR1 and CDR2 from the germline V gene are LNHDA and SQIVND (reference sequence). The CDR3 sequence is 15 residues long. The CDR3: CASSISGYSTDTQYF. For the CDR3, the DNA is TGTGCCAGTAGTATCTCGGGGTACAGCACAGATACGCAGTATTTT.

This clone was seen repeatedly, ten times or more. The chain couples TRBV6-4 to TRBJ1-2, with 9 bases matching TRBD1. CDR1 is MRHNA and CDR2 is SNTAGT in the germline V gene. This CDR3 has 14 amino acids. J gave up 2 bases and V 6 bases, and 4 bases lay outside the gene matches. Here the CDR3 DNA reads TGTGCCAGCAGGCCAGACAGGGGGAACTATGGCTACACCTTC. This translates into CASRPDRGNYGYTF.

This clone was seen many times. The chain is built from TRBV6-6 and TRBJ1-5, with 7 bases aligning to TRBD1. J gave up 7 bases and V 5 bases, and 8 bases lay outside the gene matches. This CDR3 is 14 amino acids long. Germline V gene sequence: CDR1 MNHNY, CDR2 SVGAGI (reference sequence). CDR3 sequence reads: CASSPSVGGQPQHF. The DNA of the CDR3 is TGTGCCAGCAGTCCCTCTGTAGGGGGCCAGCCCCAGCATTTT.

This clone was seen many times. V usage is TRBV5-1 and J usage is TRBJ1-6; 11 bases line up with TRBD1. The germline V gene has CDR1 SGHRS and CDR2 YFSETQ. The CDR3 is 14 residues long. V dropped 4 bases and J dropped 9; count of bases not matched to a gene: 3. DNA for the CDR3: TGCGCCAGCAGCGCCGGGACAGGGGGTTCACCCCTCCACTTT. This translates into CASSAGTGGSPLHF.

This clone was seen at least ten times. The genes are TRBV9 and TRBJ2-3, with 7 bases aligning to TRBD1. J lost 3 bases, V lost 2 bases, and 6 bases had no gene match. The CDR3 consists of 15 residues. Germline loops: CDR1 SGDLS, CDR2 YYNGEE. CDR3 nucleotide sequence: TGTGCCAGCAGCGTGAAGGGGGCTAGGACAGATACGCAGTATTTT. Encoded protein: CASSVKGARTDTQYF.

The sample holds many counts of this clone. The chain combines TRBV5-5 with TRBJ1-6, with a possible D match to TRBD1 (5 bases). V shed 3 bases and J shed 0 bases, with 13 bases lying between them. Germline CDR1 SGHKS, CDR2 YYEKEE (reference sequence). The CDR3 is 17 amino acids. The CDR3 region is CASSWDSRSSYNSPLHF. The CDR3 region has the DNA TGTGCCAGCAGCTGGGACTCCCGGAGCTCCTATAATTCACCCCTCCACTTT. The full variable domain, its missing parts supplied by reference TRBV5-5 and TRBJ1-6, is DAGVTQSPTHLIKTRGQQVTLRCSPISGHKSVSWYQQVLGQGPQFIFQYYEKEERGRGNFPDRFSARQFPNYSSELNVNALLLGDSALYLCASSWDSRSSYNSPLHFGNGTRLTVT.

There are many counts of this clone. V and J are TRBV28 and TRBJ1-5; tentatively, D is TRBD1 (5 bases). CDR1 is MDHEN, CDR2 SYDVKM, per germline. The CDR3 has 15 residues. Trimming removed 5 bases at V and 3 bases at J, with 14 bases between. The CDR3 nucleotides are TGTGCCAGCAGTCCCCATCAGGGTAACAATCAGCCCCAGCATTTT. This codes for CASSPHQGNNQPQHF.

This clone was seen ten or more times. This sequence joins TRBV29-1 and TRBJ2-7; 9 nucleotides align to TRBD1. V gave up 6 bases and J gave up 0 bases; unmatched junction bases: 6. This CDR3 has 14 residues. Germline V gives CDR1 SQVTM, CDR2 ANQGSEA. The CDR3: CSVADRGSSYEQYF. The CDR3 region has the DNA TGCAGCGTAGCCGACAGGGGGAGCTCCTACGAGCAGTACTTC.

This clone was seen at least ten times. V gene TRBV6-1 combines with J gene TRBJ1-6; no reliable D call. The CDR3 is 15 amino acids. V was pared by 3 bases and J by 6 bases, with 12 bases between. Germline CDR1 and CDR2: MNHNS and SASEGT. The CDR3 bases are TGTGCCAGCAGTGATCTTGTCACATTTAATTCACCCCTCCACTTT. This translates into CASSDLVTFNSPLHF.

This clone has at least ten counts. The CDR3 region has the DNA TGCGCCAGCAGCCTGACAGGGGATATGAACACTGAAGCTTTCTTT. Its protein is CASSLTGDMNTEAFF. This rearrangement joins TRBV4-1 to TRBJ1-1, with 8 bases identical to TRBD1. Germline V CDR1 and CDR2: MGHRA, YSYEKL. V lost 4 bases and J lost 0; bases outside the gene matches: 4. The CDR3 consists of 15 residues.

This clone occurred many times. V usage is TRBV5-1 and J usage is TRBJ2-7, with 7 bases that match TRBD1. The CDR3 is 15 residues long. The germline gives CDR1 SGHRS, CDR2 YFSETQ. The V segment lost 2 bases and the J segment 5 bases; nucleotides outside the gene matches: 10. The CDR3 sequence is CASSLMGYRGDEQYF. The CDR3 DNA is TGCGCCAGCAGCTTAATGGGGTACAGGGGCGACGAGCAGTACTTC. Full variable domain (remainder filled in from reference TRBV5-1 and TRBJ2-7): KAGVTQTPRYLIKTRGQQVTLSCSPISGHRSVSWYQQTPGQGLQFLFEYFSETQRNKGNFPGRFSGRQFSNSRSEMNVSTLELGDSALYLCASSLMGYRGDEQYFGPGTRLTVT.